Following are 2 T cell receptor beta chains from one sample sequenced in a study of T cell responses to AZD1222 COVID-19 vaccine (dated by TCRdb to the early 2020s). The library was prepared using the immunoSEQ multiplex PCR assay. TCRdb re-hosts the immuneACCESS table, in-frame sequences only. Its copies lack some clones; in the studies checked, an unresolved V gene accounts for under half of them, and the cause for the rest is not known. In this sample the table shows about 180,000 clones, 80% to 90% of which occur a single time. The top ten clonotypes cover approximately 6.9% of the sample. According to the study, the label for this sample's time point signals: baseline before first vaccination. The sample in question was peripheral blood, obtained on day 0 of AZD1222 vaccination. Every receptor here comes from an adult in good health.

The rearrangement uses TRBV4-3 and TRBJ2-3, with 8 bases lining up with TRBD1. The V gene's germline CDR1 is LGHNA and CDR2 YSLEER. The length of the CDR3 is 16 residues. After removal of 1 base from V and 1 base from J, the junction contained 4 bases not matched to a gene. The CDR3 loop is CASSQVSGQGTDTQYF. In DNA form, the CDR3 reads TGCGCCAGCAGCCAAGTCTCGGGACAGGGCACAGATACGCAGTATTTT.

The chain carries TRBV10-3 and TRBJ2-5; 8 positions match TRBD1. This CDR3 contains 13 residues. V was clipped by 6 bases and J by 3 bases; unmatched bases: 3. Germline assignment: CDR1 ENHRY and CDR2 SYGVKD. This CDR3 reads CAISATGEETQYF. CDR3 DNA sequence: TGTGCCATCAGCGCGACAGGGGAAGAGACCCAGTACTTC.